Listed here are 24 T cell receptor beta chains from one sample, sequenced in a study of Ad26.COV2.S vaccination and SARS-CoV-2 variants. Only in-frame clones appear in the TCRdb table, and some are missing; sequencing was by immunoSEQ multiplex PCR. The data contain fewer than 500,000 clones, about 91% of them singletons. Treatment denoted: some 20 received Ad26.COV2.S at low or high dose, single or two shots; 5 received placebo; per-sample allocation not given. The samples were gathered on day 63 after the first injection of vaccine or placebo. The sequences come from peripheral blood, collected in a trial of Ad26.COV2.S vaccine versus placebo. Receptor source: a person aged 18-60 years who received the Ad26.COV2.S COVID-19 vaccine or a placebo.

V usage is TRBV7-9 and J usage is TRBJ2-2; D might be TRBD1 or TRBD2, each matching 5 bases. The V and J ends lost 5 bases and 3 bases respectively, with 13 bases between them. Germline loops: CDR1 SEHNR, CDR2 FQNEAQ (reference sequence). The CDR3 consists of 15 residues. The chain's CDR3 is CASSPRDGYTGELFF. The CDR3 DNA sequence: TGTGCCAGCAGCCCCCGGGACGGATACACCGGGGAGCTGTTTTTT.

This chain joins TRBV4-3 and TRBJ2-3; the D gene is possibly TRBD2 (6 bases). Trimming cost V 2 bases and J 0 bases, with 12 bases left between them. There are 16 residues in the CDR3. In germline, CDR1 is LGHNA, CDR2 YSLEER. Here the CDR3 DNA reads TGCGCCAGCAGCCAAAACACGGGGACTAGCACAGATACGCAGTATTTT. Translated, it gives CASSQNTGTSTDTQYF.

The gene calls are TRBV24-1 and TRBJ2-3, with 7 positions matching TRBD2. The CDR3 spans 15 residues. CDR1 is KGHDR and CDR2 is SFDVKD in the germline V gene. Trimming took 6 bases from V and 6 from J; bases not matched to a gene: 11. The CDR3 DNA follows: TGTGCCACCAGTTCCTCACGGGAGGTCACGGATACGCAGTATTTT. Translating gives CATSSSREVTDTQYF.

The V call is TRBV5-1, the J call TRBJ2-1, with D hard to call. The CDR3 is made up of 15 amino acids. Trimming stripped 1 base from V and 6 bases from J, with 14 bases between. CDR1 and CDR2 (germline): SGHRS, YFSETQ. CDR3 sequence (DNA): TGCGCCAGCAGCTTGATGATGGGGTTCGGCAATGAGCAGTTCTTC. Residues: CASSLMMGFGNEQFF.

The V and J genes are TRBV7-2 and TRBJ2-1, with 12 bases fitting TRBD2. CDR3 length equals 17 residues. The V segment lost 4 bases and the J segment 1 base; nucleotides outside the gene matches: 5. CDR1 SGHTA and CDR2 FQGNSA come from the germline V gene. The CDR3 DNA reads TGTGCCAGCAGCTCCCCTAGCGGGAGGGGGTCCTACAATGAGCAGTTCTTC. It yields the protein CASSSPSGRGSYNEQFF.

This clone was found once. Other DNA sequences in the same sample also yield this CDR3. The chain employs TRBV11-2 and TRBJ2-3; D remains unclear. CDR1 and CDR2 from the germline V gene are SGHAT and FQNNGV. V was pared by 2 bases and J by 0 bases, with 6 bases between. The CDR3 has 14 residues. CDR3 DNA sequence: TGTGCCAGCAGCTTACTGGGAAGCACAGATACGCAGTATTTT. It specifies CASSLLGSTDTQYF. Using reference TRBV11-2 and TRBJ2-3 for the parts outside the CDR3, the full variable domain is EAGVAQSPRYKIIEKRQSVAFWCNPISGHATLYWYQQILGQGPKLLIQFQNNGVVDDSQLPKDRFSAERLKGVDSTLKIQPAKLEDSAVYLCASSLLGSTDTQYFGPGTRLTVL.

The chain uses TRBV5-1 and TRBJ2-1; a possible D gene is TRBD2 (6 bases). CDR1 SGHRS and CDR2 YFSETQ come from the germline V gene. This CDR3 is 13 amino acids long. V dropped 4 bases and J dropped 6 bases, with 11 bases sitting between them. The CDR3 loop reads CASSPEGRNEQFF. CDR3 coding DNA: TGCGCCAGCAGCCCGGAGGGGCGCAATGAGCAGTTCTTC.

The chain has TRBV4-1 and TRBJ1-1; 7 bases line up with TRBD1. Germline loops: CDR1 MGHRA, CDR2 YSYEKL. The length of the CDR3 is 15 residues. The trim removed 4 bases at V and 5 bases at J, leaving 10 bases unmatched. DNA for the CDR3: TGCGCCAGCAGCCTCACCACAGGGGCAAAAACTGAAGCTTTCTTT. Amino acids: CASSLTTGAKTEAFF.

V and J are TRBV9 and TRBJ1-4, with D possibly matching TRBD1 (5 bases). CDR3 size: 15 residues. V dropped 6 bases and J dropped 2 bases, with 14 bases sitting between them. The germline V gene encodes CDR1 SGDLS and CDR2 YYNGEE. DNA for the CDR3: TGTGCCAGCACCCGGGACCCTGGGACTAATGAAAAACTGTTTTTT. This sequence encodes CASTRDPGTNEKLFF.

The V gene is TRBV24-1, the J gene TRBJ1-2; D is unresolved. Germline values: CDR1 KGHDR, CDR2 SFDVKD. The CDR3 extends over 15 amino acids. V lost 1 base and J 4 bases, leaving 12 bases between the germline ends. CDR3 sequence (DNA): TGTGCCACCAGTGATTTCTTCACCCTTCCCTATGGCTACACCTTC. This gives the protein CATSDFFTLPYGYTF.

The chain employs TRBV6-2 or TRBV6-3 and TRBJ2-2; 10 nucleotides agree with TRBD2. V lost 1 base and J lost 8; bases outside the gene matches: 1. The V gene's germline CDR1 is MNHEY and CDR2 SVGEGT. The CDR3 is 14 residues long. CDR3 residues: CASSYLAGGGELFF. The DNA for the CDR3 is TGTGCCAGCAGTTACTTAGCGGGAGGAGGGGAGCTGTTTTTT.

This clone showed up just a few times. CDR3 DNA sequence: TGTGCCAGCAGCTTCCGGACAGGGGGCAAAGCTTTCTTT. It translates to CASSFRTGGKAFF. This chain links TRBV5-4 with TRBJ1-1; 11 positions agree with TRBD1. The junction had 3 bases not matched to a gene; V was cut back by 2 bases and J by 9 bases. The germline CDR1 and CDR2 sequences are SGHNT and YYREEE (reference sequence). The CDR3 spans 13 residues.

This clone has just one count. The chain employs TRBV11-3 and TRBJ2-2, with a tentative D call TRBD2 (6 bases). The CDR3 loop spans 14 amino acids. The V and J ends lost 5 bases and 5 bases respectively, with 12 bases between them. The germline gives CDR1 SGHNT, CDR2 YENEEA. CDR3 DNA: TGTGCCAGCAGCACCGGCGGGGAGACCGGGGAGCTGTTTTTT. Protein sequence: CASSTGGETGELFF.

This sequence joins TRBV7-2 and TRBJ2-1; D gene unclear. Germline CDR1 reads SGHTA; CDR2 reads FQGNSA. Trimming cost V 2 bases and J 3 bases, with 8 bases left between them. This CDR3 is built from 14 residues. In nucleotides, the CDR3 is TGTGCCAGCAGCTTAAGCAGGCACTACAATGAGCAGTTCTTC. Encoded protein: CASSLSRHYNEQFF.

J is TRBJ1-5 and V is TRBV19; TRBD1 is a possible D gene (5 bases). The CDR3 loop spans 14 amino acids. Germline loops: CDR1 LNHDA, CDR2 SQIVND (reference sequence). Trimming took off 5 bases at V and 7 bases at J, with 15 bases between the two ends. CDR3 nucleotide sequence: TGTGCCAGTAGTGCGGGACCGGGTGACCAGCCCCAGCATTTT. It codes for CASSAGPGDQPQHF. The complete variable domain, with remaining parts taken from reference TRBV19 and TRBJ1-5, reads DGGITQSPKYLFRKEGQNVTLSCEQNLNHDAMYWYRQDPGQGLRLIYYSQIVNDFQKGDIAEGYSVSREKKESFPLTVTSAQKNPTAFYLCASSAGPGDQPQHFGDGTRLSIL.

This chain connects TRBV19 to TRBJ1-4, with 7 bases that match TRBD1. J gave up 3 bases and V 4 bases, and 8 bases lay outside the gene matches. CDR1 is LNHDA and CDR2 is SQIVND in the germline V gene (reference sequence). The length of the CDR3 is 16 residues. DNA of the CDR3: TGTGCCAGTAGTACGAGACAGGGTTGGGCTAATGAAAAACTGTTTTTT. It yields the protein CASSTRQGWANEKLFF.

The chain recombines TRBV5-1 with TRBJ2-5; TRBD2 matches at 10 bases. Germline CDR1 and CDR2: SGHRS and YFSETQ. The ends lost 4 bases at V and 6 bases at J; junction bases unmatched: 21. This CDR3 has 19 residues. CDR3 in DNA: TGCGCCAGCAGCCTAAACATGCGGACTAGCGGTGGGATAGGGAAGACCCAGTACTTC. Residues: CASSLNMRTSGGIGKTQYF.

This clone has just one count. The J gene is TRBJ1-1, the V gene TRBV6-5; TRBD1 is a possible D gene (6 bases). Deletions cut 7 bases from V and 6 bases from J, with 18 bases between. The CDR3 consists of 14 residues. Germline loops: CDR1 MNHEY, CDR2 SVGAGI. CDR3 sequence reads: CASKWDTGTPEAFF. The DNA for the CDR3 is TGTGCCAGCAAATGGGACACCGGAACGCCTGAAGCTTTCTTT.

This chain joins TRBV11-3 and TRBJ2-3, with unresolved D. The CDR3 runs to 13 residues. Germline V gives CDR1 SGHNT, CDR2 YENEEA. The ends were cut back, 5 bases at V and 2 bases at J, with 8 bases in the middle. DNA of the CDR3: TGTGCCAGCAGCCAGGAGAACACAGATACGCAGTATTTT. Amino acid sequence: CASSQENTDTQYF.

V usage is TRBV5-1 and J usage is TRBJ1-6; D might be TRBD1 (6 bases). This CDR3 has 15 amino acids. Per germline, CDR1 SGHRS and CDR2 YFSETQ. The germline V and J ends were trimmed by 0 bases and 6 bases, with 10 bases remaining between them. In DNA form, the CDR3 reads TGCGCCAGCAGCTTGGGCAGGGGAGGTAATTCACCCCTCCACTTT. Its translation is CASSLGRGGNSPLHF.

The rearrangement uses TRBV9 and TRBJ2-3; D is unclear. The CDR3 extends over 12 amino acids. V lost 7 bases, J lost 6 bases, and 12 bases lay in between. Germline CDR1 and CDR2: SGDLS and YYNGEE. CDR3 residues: CASGLPGDTQYF. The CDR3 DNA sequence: TGTGCCAGCGGGCTACCCGGGGATACGCAGTATTTT.

CDR3 sequence (DNA): TGTGCCAGCAGCGTAGCGGCAGGGGGCCAATATGAGCAGTTCTTC. Translation: CASSVAAGGQYEQFF. The rearrangement links TRBV9 to TRBJ2-1, with 8 bases lining up with TRBD1. V trimming: 0 bases; J trimming: 8 bases; junction bases outside the gene matches: 7. From germline, CDR1 is SGDLS and CDR2 YYNGEE. This CDR3 has 15 amino acids.

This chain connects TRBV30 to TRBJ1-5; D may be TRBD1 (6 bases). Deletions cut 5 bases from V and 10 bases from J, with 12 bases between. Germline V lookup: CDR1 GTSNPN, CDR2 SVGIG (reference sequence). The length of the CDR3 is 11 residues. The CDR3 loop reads CAWGGNGPQHF. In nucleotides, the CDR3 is TGTGCCTGGGGGGGCAACGGACCCCAGCATTTT.

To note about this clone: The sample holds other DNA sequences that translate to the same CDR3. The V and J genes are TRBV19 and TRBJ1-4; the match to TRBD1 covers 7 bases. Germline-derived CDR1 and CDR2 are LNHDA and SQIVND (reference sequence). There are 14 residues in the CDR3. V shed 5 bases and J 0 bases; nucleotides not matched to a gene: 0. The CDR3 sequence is CASSGTATNEKLFF. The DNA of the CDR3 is TGTGCCAGTAGTGGGACAGCAACTAATGAAAAACTGTTTTTT.